The 9 T cell receptor beta chains presented below share a single source sample, sequenced in a study of blood T cell repertoires in COVID-19. Clones were read by immunoSEQ multiplex PCR, and TCRdb kept only the in-frame ones, dropping some. The sample has 300,000 to 450,000 clones; 85% to 90% are singletons. Sequencing was performed on PBMCs or T cells enriched from blood (not recorded which). The receptor source for this set is a man aged 18 to 29 who had recovered from COVID-19.

The rearrangement joins TRBV7-2 to TRBJ2-7; TRBD1 matches at 7 bases. Trimming removed 6 bases from V and 2 bases from J; junction bases left unmatched: 10. The CDR3 has 15 residues. Germline-derived CDR1 and CDR2 are SGHTA and FQGNSA. The CDR3 sequence is CASSLLGTATYEQYF. CDR3 DNA sequence: TGTGCCAGCAGTCTTCTCGGGACAGCCACCTACGAGCAGTACTTC.

The chain uses TRBV16 and TRBJ2-1; 8 nucleotides line up with TRBD2. V dropped 0 bases and J dropped 1; count of bases not matched to a gene: 2. Germline CDR1 is KGHSY and CDR2 is FQNENV. This CDR3 is built from 16 residues. The CDR3: CASSQSIAGSYNEQFF. In DNA, the CDR3 is TGTGCCAGCAGCCAATCTATAGCGGGATCCTACAATGAGCAGTTCTTC.

The V and J genes are TRBV7-9 and TRBJ1-2; possible D gene TRBD1, 5 bases. The CDR3 consists of 15 residues. V was pared by 0 bases and J by 8 bases, with 16 bases between. CDR1 is SEHNR, CDR2 FQNEAQ, per germline (reference sequence). This CDR3 is CASSLAAGYSSGYTF. The CDR3 coding sequence is TGTGCCAGCAGCTTAGCGGCAGGGTATTCGTCCGGCTACACCTTC. Complete variable domain (other parts from reference TRBV7-9 and TRBJ1-2): DTGVSQNPRHKITKRGQNVTFRCDPISEHNRLYWYRQTLGQGPEFLTYFQNEAQLEKSRLLSDRFSAERPKGSFSTLEIQRTEQGDSAMYLCASSLAAGYSSGYTFGSGTRLTVV.

The chain uses TRBV6-5 and TRBJ1-1, with a weak D call TRBD1 (5 bases). Germline CDR1 and CDR2: MNHEY and SVGAGI. The CDR3 has 13 residues. Between the trimmed V and J ends, which lost 10 bases and 0 bases, there was a span of 12 bases. CDR3 DNA: TGTGCCATCGGCCGGGGGATGAACACTGAAGCTTTCTTT. Amino acid sequence: CAIGRGMNTEAFF.

The rearrangement links TRBV10-3 to TRBJ2-7; 11 bases fit TRBD2. V was pared by 6 bases and J by 2 bases, with 3 bases of the junction left unmatched. The CDR3 consists of 14 residues. Germline lookup yields CDR1 ENHRY and CDR2 SYGVKD. The CDR3 nucleotides are TGTGCCATCAGCCAGACTAGCGGGACCTACGAGCAGTACTTC. It yields the protein CAISQTSGTYEQYF.

The gene calls are TRBV9 and TRBJ1-2; 11 bases align to TRBD1. This CDR3 comprises 15 residues. CDR1 and CDR2 (germline): SGDLS, YYNGEE. V gave up 0 bases and J gave up 3 bases; unmatched junction bases: 1. CDR3 coding DNA: TGTGCCAGCAGCGTAGGGGACAGGGGGGACTATGGCTACACCTTC. Its translation is CASSVGDRGDYGYTF.

The chain combines TRBV3-1 (or the pseudogene TRBV3-2) with TRBJ1-1; TRBD1 agrees at 8 bases. V lost 2 bases and J lost 12; bases outside the gene matches: 8. From germline, CDR1 is LGHDT and CDR2 YNNKEL (reference sequence). This CDR3 comprises 13 residues. CDR3 loop: CASSQSQTGDPFF. The CDR3 bases are TGTGCCAGCAGCCAAAGTCAGACAGGGGACCCTTTCTTT.

This chain links TRBV3-1 (or the pseudogene TRBV3-2) with TRBJ1-5, with D possibly being TRBD1 (5 bases). Trimming stripped 1 base from V and 9 bases from J, with 10 bases between. The CDR3 spans 13 residues. Germline V gives CDR1 LGHDT, CDR2 YNNKEL (reference sequence). CDR3 protein: CASSQGGVGPQHF. The DNA of the CDR3 is TGTGCCAGCAGCCAAGGGGGGGTAGGGCCCCAGCATTTT.

The chain links TRBV6-5 to TRBJ1-4; TRBD1 aligns across 7 bases. The length of the CDR3 is 14 residues. With V trimmed by 5 bases and J by 4 bases, 4 bases remained unmatched. The germline gives CDR1 MNHEY, CDR2 SVGAGI. CDR3 DNA: TGTGCCAGCAGTAGGGACAGCGTTAATGAAAAACTGTTTTTT. Protein product: CASSRDSVNEKLFF.